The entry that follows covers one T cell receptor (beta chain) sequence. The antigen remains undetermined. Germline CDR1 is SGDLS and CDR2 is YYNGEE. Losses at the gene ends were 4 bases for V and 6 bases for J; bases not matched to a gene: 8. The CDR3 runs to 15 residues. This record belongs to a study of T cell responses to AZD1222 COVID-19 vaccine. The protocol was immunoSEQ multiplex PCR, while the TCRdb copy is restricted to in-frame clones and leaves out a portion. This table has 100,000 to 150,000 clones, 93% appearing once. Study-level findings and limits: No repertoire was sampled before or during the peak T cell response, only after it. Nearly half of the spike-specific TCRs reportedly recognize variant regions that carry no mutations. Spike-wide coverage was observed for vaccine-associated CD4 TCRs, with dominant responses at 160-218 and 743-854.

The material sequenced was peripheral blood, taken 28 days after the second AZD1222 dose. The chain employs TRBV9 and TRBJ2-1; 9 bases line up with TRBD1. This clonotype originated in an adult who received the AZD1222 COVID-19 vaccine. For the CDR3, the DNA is TGTGCCAGCAGCCCCCTTTCGGACAGGGGCAATGAGCAGTTCTTC. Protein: CASSPLSDRGNEQFF.